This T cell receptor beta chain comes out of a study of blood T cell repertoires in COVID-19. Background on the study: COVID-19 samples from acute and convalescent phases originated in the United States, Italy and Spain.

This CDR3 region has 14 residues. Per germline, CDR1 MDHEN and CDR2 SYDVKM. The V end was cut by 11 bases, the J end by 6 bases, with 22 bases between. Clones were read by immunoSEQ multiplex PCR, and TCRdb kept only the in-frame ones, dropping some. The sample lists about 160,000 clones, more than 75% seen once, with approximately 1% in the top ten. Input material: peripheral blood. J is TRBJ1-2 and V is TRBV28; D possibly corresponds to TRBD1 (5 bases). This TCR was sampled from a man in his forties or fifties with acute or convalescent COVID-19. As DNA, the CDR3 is TGTGCCGGGTCCCCGGGGGGTCGTCTCGATGGCTACACCTTC. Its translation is CAGSPGGRLDGYTF.